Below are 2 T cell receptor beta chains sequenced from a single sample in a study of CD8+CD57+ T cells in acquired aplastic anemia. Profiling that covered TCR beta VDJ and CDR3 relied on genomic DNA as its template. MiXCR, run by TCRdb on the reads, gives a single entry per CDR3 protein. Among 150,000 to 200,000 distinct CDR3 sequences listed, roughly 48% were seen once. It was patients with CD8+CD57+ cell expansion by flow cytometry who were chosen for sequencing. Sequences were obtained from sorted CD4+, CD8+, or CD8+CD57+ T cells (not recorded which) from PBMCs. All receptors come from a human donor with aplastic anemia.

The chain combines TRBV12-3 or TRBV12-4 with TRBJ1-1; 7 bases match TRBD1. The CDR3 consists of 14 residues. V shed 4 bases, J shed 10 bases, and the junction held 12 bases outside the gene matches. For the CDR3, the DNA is TGTGCCAGCAGTTCAACAGGGGATATTAGGGGAGCTTTCTTT. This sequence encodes CASSSTGDIRGAFF.

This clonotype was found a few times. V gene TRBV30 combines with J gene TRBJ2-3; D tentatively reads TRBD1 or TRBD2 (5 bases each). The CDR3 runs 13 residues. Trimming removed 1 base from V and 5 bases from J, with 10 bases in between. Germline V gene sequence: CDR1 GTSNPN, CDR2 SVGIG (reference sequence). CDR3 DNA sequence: TGTGCCTGGAGTGATACTGGGGGAGATACGCAGTATTTT. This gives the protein CAWSDTGGDTQYF.